This passage covers 25 T cell receptor beta chains from one sample sequenced in a study of blood T cell repertoires in COVID-19. This table comes from immunoSEQ multiplex PCR, and its TCRdb copy is limited to in-frame clones, with some not included. The table lists approximately 270,000 clones, 75% to 90% of them singletons, with roughly 2.2% in the top ten. The sequencing input was peripheral blood. The receptors derive from a man aged 50-60 years with acute or convalescent COVID-19.

The chain recombines TRBV27 with TRBJ2-1, with TRBD2 matching 11 bases. The CDR3 loop spans 16 amino acids. V trimming: 2 bases; J trimming: 4 bases; junction bases outside the gene matches: 4. CDR1 is MNHEY and CDR2 is SMNVEV in the germline V gene (reference sequence). The CDR3 loop reads CASSLRLAGIYNEQFF. The DNA of the CDR3 is TGTGCCAGCAGTTTAAGACTAGCGGGGATATACAATGAGCAGTTCTTC.

V and J are TRBV2 and TRBJ1-1; D is ambiguous. The germline V gene has CDR1 SNHLY and CDR2 FYNNEI. Trimming pared 5 bases from V and 0 bases from J, leaving 7 bases between. The CDR3 loop spans 13 amino acids. CDR3 DNA sequence: TGTGCCAGCAGTAAGAGGATGAACACTGAAGCTTTCTTT. This gives the protein CASSKRMNTEAFF.

The chain recombines TRBV5-1 with TRBJ2-3; a weak D match, TRBD2 (5 bases). There are 13 residues in the CDR3. The germline V gene has CDR1 SGHRS and CDR2 YFSETQ. Trimming removed 6 bases at V and 6 bases at J, with 14 bases between. The CDR3 nucleotides read TGCGCCAGCACCAATCTCGGGGTGGATACGCAGTATTTT. It is translated as CASTNLGVDTQYF.

The gene calls are TRBV19 and TRBJ1-5; the D gene is possibly TRBD1 (5 bases). The CDR3 length is 13 residues. V lost 6 bases to trimming and J lost 3 bases, with 9 bases between them. The germline gives CDR1 LNHDA, CDR2 SQIVND (reference sequence). The CDR3 sequence is CASSRTFNQPQHF. CDR3 sequence (DNA): TGTGCCAGTAGCCGGACATTCAATCAGCCCCAGCATTTT.

The chain employs TRBV11-2 and TRBJ2-5; 9 nucleotides align to TRBD1. There are 15 residues in the CDR3. V dropped 2 bases and J dropped 5; count of bases not matched to a gene: 6. In germline, CDR1 is SGHAT, CDR2 FQNNGV. The CDR3 DNA reads TGTGCCAGCAGCTTAAACAGGGGGCTAGGGGAGACCCAGTACTTC. This translates into CASSLNRGLGETQYF.

The chain recombines TRBV9 with TRBJ1-3, with no clear D. The CDR3 length is 15 residues. The germline V gene has CDR1 SGDLS and CDR2 YYNGEE. Trimming pared 4 bases from V and 1 base from J, leaving 12 bases between. The CDR3 loop is CASSPTPTSGNTIYF. DNA for the CDR3: TGTGCCAGCAGCCCGACGCCGACTTCTGGAAACACCATATATTTT.

V gene TRBV9 combines with J gene TRBJ1-1, with D perhaps TRBD1 (5 bases). V was shortened by 0 bases and J by 10 bases, with 13 bases between the two germline ends. Germline V gene sequence: CDR1 SGDLS, CDR2 YYNGEE. This CDR3 comprises 13 residues. This CDR3 is CASSVVGEGTAFF. The DNA of the CDR3 is TGTGCCAGCAGCGTAGTGGGGGAGGGCACAGCTTTCTTT. Together with reference TRBV9 and TRBJ1-1, the CDR3 gives the full variable domain: DSGVTQTPKHLITATGQRVTLRCSPRSGDLSVYWYQQSLDQGLQFLIQYYNGEERAKGNILERFSAQQFPDLHSELNLSSLELGDSALYFCASSVVGEGTAFFGQGTRLTVV.

This chain uses TRBV19 with TRBJ1-2, with D perhaps TRBD1 (5 bases). The germline V gene has CDR1 LNHDA and CDR2 SQIVND (reference sequence). Trimming removed 7 bases at V and 7 bases at J, with 16 bases between. The CDR3 spans 13 residues. This CDR3 reads CASTLAGTSGYTF. CDR3 DNA sequence: TGTGCCAGTACCCTAGCGGGGACTAGTGGCTACACCTTC.

This sequence joins TRBV5-8 and TRBJ2-2; 10 bases map to TRBD1. The CDR3 extends over 17 amino acids. The ends lost 3 bases at V and 5 bases at J; junction bases unmatched: 10. Germline V gene data show CDR1 as SGHTS and CDR2 as YDEGEE. The CDR3 nucleotides read TGTGCCAGCAGCTATCTTGAGGGGACAGGGGTAACCGGGGAGCTGTTTTTT. It is translated as CASSYLEGTGVTGELFF.

The CDR3 nucleotides read TGCGCCAGCAGCCAGGTGTACTTGGGACAGGATACCTATGGCTACACCTTC. This sequence encodes CASSQVYLGQDTYGYTF. The rearrangement links TRBV4-1 to TRBJ1-2, with TRBD1 identical over 8 bases. CDR3 length: 17 amino acids. The V and J ends lost 3 bases and 4 bases, in that order; junction bases with no gene match: 13. The germline V gene encodes CDR1 MGHRA and CDR2 YSYEKL.

The V call is TRBV5-1, the J call TRBJ1-6; D possibly corresponds to TRBD1 (6 bases). Between the trimmed V and J ends, which lost 4 bases and 0 bases, there was a span of 8 bases. The CDR3 spans 15 residues. Germline loops: CDR1 SGHRS, CDR2 YFSETQ. The CDR3 sequence: CASSPDSSYNSPLHF. Here the CDR3 DNA reads TGCGCCAGCAGCCCGGACAGCTCCTATAATTCACCCCTCCACTTT.

The chain links TRBV5-1 to TRBJ1-1; D gene unclear. The CDR3 covers 13 residues. CDR1 is SGHRS and CDR2 is YFSETQ in the germline V gene. The V end was cut by 1 base, the J end by 7 bases, with 11 bases between. The CDR3 reads CASSLTTYLEAFF. As DNA, the CDR3 is TGCGCCAGCAGCTTGACCACATATCTTGAAGCTTTCTTT.

The rearrangement joins TRBV11-3 to TRBJ1-2; D remains unclear. Germline V CDR1 and CDR2: SGHNT, YENEEA. The CDR3 consists of 11 residues. Trimming cost V 11 bases and J 8 bases, with 15 bases left between them. This CDR3 reads CAVLPGNGYTF. CDR3 bases: TGTGCCGTATTGCCAGGAAACGGCTACACCTTC. Together with reference TRBV11-3 and TRBJ1-2, the CDR3 gives the full variable domain: EAGVVQSPRYKIIEKKQPVAFWCNPISGHNTLYWYLQNLGQGPELLIRYENEEAVDDSQLPKDRFSAERLKGVDSTLKIQPAELGDSAVYLCAVLPGNGYTFGSGTRLTVV.

Here the CDR3 reads CAWTGSGQETQYF. The CDR3 DNA follows: TGTGCCTGGACGGGCAGCGGCCAAGAGACCCAGTACTTC. The chain employs TRBV30 and TRBJ2-5, with D perhaps matching TRBD2 (5 bases). Germline CDR1 is GTSNPN and CDR2 is SVGIG (reference sequence). CDR3 length: 13 residues. Trimming took 4 bases from V and 1 from J, leaving 10 bases between them.

The genes are TRBV7-2 and TRBJ2-2; TRBD2 matches 11 bases. V dropped 5 bases and J dropped 2; count of bases not matched to a gene: 7. The CDR3 sequence is 17 residues long. Germline CDR1 SGHTA, CDR2 FQGNSA. CDR3 sequence reads: CASSHPLAGGNTGELFF. CDR3 nucleotides: TGTGCCAGCAGCCACCCTCTAGCGGGGGGCAACACCGGGGAGCTGTTTTTT.

The chain joins TRBV19 to TRBJ2-3; no definite D call. Germline V gene data show CDR1 as LNHDA and CDR2 as SQIVND (reference sequence). This CDR3 is 11 amino acids long. Trimming removed 10 bases from V and 3 bases from J, with 8 bases in between. In DNA, the CDR3 is TGTGCCACCAAACAGACAGATACGCAGTATTTT. This gives the protein CATKQTDTQYF.

The chain links TRBV24-1 to TRBJ2-1, with D possibly matching TRBD2 (6 bases). The germline gives CDR1 KGHDR, CDR2 SFDVKD. CDR3 length: 16 amino acids. V was cut by 1 base and J by 0 bases, with 9 bases left in between. In nucleotides, the CDR3 is TGTGCCACCAGTGATTTCGCGGGGAGCTCCTACAATGAGCAGTTCTTC. Its translation is CATSDFAGSSYNEQFF.

The CDR3 loop is CASSGRTLPLHF. The CDR3 coding sequence is TGTGCCAGCAGCGGCCGGACTCTTCCCCTCCACTTT. The chain is built from TRBV12-3 or TRBV12-4 and TRBJ1-6; unclear D gene. Between the trimmed V and J ends, which lost 6 bases and 13 bases, there was a span of 13 bases. CDR3 size: 12 residues.

The CDR3 loop is CASSLTSWETQYF. CDR3 DNA: TGTGCCAGCAGCTTAACTAGCTGGGAGACCCAGTACTTC. The rearrangement joins TRBV7-3 to TRBJ2-5; D unclear. The V gene lost 0 bases and the J gene lost 5 bases, with 7 bases spanning the gap. Germline CDR1 SGHTA, CDR2 FQGTGA. The CDR3 covers 13 residues.

V usage is TRBV6-5 and J usage is TRBJ1-4; 10 bases match TRBD1. V was clipped by 6 bases and J by 11 bases; unmatched bases: 9. CDR3 size: 14 residues. Germline CDR1 and CDR2: MNHEY and SVGAGI. The CDR3 coding sequence is TGTGCCAGCAGGACTGGGGACAGGGGCAATAAACTGTTTTTT. Translated, it gives CASRTGDRGNKLFF.

The chain uses TRBV6-5 and TRBJ1-2; 12 bases fit TRBD1. The germline CDR1 and CDR2 sequences are MNHEY and SVGAGI. Unmatched junction bases numbered 2, after V lost 4 bases and J lost 2 bases. The CDR3 is 15 amino acids. The CDR3 sequence: CASSFGTGGNYGYTF. The CDR3 DNA is TGTGCCAGCAGTTTTGGGACAGGGGGCAACTATGGCTACACCTTC.

The chain links TRBV10-1 to TRBJ2-3, with D perhaps matching TRBD1 (5 bases). V was shortened by 2 bases and J by 0 bases, with 6 bases between the two germline ends. The germline CDR1 and CDR2 sequences are WNHNN and SYGVQD (reference sequence). The CDR3 is 14 amino acids. The CDR3 bases are TGCGCCAGCAGTGAGCGACAGAGCACAGATACGCAGTATTTT. Translation gives CASSERQSTDTQYF.

The gene calls are TRBV12-3 or TRBV12-4 and TRBJ1-1; no definite D call. This CDR3 region has 13 residues. V was pared by 5 bases and J by 3 bases, with 10 bases between. The CDR3 loop is CASSTLRDTEAFF. DNA for the CDR3: TGTGCCAGCAGTACCCTTCGGGACACTGAAGCTTTCTTT.

The chain joins TRBV15 to TRBJ2-2, with 11 bases aligning to TRBD2. The CDR3 length is 17 residues. Germline CDR1 is LNHNV and CDR2 is YYDKDF (reference sequence). V lost 5 bases, J lost 7 bases, and 12 bases stayed unmatched. The CDR3 here is CATSFTSGGTGGGELFF. CDR3 in DNA: TGTGCCACCAGCTTTACTAGCGGGGGCACCGGAGGCGGGGAGCTGTTTTTT.

V gene TRBV5-1 combines with J gene TRBJ1-2; perhaps TRBD1 as D (5 bases). Trimming left V 0 bases short and J 4 bases short, with 16 bases between. Germline lookup yields CDR1 SGHRS and CDR2 YFSETQ. The CDR3 consists of 16 residues. In DNA form, the CDR3 reads TGCGCCAGCAGCTTGGAAGGGCCGACAGACCTCTATGGCTACACCTTC. Residues: CASSLEGPTDLYGYTF.